This entry lists 18 T cell receptor beta chains sequenced from one sample in a study of cytomegalovirus exposure and HLA in healthy donors. The PCR was carried out with 60 Vbeta primers and 13 Jbeta primers. Generated by immunoSEQ multiplex PCR, the TCRdb table keeps only in-frame clones and is missing some. Here the sample spans approximately 200,000 clones, 70% to 75% being singletons. The sample consisted of PBMCs. The receptors come from a woman in her twenties or thirties in good health and CMV-seropositive.

CDR3 in DNA: TGCGCCAGCAGTCAATCAAAGAGGAGGGATTACGAGCAGTACTTC. Protein sequence: CASSQSKRRDYEQYF. The chain employs TRBV23-1 and TRBJ2-7; tentative D call: TRBD2 (6 bases). TRBV23-1 is labeled an ORF, and its function is uncertain. Trimming removed 0 bases at V and 4 bases at J, with 13 bases between. The CDR3 extends over 15 amino acids.

The rearrangement links TRBV10-3 to TRBJ2-7; no clear D. Germline values: CDR1 ENHRY, CDR2 SYGVKD. The length of the CDR3 is 13 residues. V gave up 11 bases and J gave up 0 bases, with 14 bases separating them. Written as DNA, the CDR3 is TGTGCCTCCTCACGAGGTACCTCCTACGAGCAGTACTTC. Protein: CASSRGTSYEQYF.

This clone was detected a few times. V is TRBV7-2 and J is TRBJ1-1, with D hard to call. The length of the CDR3 is 14 residues. V dropped 0 bases and J dropped 1 base, with 6 bases sitting between them. From germline, CDR1 is SGHTA and CDR2 FQGNSA. The chain's CDR3 is CASSLAARNTEAFF. As DNA, the CDR3 is TGTGCCAGCAGCTTAGCTGCGAGGAACACTGAAGCTTTCTTT.

J is TRBJ1-1 and V is TRBV7-6, with 9 bases identical to TRBD1. J was trimmed by 11 bases and V by 1 base; bases with no gene match: 11. The germline CDR1 and CDR2 sequences are SGHVS and FNYEAQ. The CDR3 has 15 amino acids. CDR3 nucleotide sequence: TGTGCCAGCAGCTTAGGGGGTTGGGGACAGGGTGACGCTTTCTTT. Protein sequence: CASSLGGWGQGDAFF.

The genes are TRBV6-1 and TRBJ2-1, with 9 bases fitting TRBD2. The CDR3 sequence is 15 residues long. V shed 5 bases, J shed 2 bases, and the junction held 4 bases outside the gene matches. CDR1 and CDR2 from the germline V gene are MNHNS and SASEGT. The CDR3 loop is CASSLRGRAYNEQFF. CDR3 nucleotide sequence: TGTGCCAGCAGTCTTCGCGGGAGGGCCTACAATGAGCAGTTCTTC.

This clone was found once. The V gene is TRBV11-2, the J gene TRBJ2-1; 7 nucleotides line up with TRBD2. Germline values: CDR1 SGHAT, CDR2 FQNNGV. The CDR3 has 14 residues. J gave up 4 bases and V 1 base, and 1 base lay outside the gene matches. CDR3 sequence reads: CASSLASGYNEQFF. DNA for the CDR3: TGTGCCAGCAGCTTAGCTAGCGGTTACAATGAGCAGTTCTTC.

V usage is TRBV6-5 and J usage is TRBJ2-7; TRBD1 might be the D (6 bases). Trimming cost V 5 bases and J 3 bases, with 14 bases left between them. CDR3 size: 14 residues. The germline CDR1 and CDR2 sequences are MNHEY and SVGAGI. DNA of the CDR3: TGTGCCAGCAGTAGCGACAGGTGGAACTACGAGCAGTACTTC. Translated, it gives CASSSDRWNYEQYF.

The chain joins TRBV4-1 to TRBJ2-5, with 8 positions matching TRBD2. The J call may be in error: the DNA end matches TRBJ2-7 better. Germline V gives CDR1 MGHRA, CDR2 YSYEKL. This CDR3 has 16 amino acids. CDR3 bases: TGCGCCAGCAGCCAAGAAGAGGGAGCGGGAGTTGTCGAGCAGTACTTC. Its translation is CASSQEEGAGVVEQYF.

V gene TRBV29-1 combines with J gene TRBJ2-7; tentatively, D is TRBD2 (6 bases). The CDR3 is 11 amino acids. Germline loops: CDR1 SQVTM, CDR2 ANQGSEA. The V and J ends lost 5 bases and 9 bases respectively, with 14 bases between them. The CDR3 DNA reads TGCAGCGTTATTTTGGGAGGCGGGCAGTACTTC. This translates into CSVILGGGQYF.

The chain combines TRBV5-1 with TRBJ2-3; D is unresolved. Germline V gene data show CDR1 as SGHRS and CDR2 as YFSETQ. This CDR3 contains 13 residues. V dropped 3 bases and J dropped 0 bases, with 5 bases sitting between them. CDR3 DNA sequence: TGCGCCAGCAGCTACGGGAGCACAGATACGCAGTATTTT. Its protein is CASSYGSTDTQYF.

The chain uses TRBV6-5 and TRBJ2-7; D perhaps matches TRBD1 (5 bases). This CDR3 is 11 amino acids long. Germline V CDR1 and CDR2: MNHEY, SVGAGI. V was trimmed by 2 bases and J by 7 bases, leaving 6 bases between them. DNA of the CDR3: TGTGCCAGCAGTTACCGACAGGAGCAGTACTTC. This sequence encodes CASSYRQEQYF.

The gene calls are TRBV5-1 and TRBJ2-5; D unclear. The J call could be wrong; TRBJ2-7 is a better fit for the DNA end. This CDR3 spans 13 amino acids. Germline lookup yields CDR1 SGHRS and CDR2 YFSETQ. CDR3 DNA: TGCGCCAGCAGCTTGGATTCTCCCACCGAGCAGTACTTC. Its translation: CASSLDSPTEQYF.

The chain uses TRBV19 and TRBJ2-5, with TRBD2 matching over 11 bases. The CDR3 extends over 15 amino acids. Germline trimming cut 6 bases from V and 2 bases from J; bases unmatched to any gene: 5. Germline CDR1 reads LNHDA; CDR2 reads SQIVND (reference sequence). The CDR3 DNA follows: TGTGCCAGTAGCGTACTAGCGGGAGTTCAAGAGACCCAGTACTTC. It encodes CASSVLAGVQETQYF.

For the CDR3, the DNA is TGTGCCAGCAGTTTAACGGGCAATCAGCCCCAGCATTTT. Translated: CASSLTGNQPQHF. The chain uses TRBV7-6 and TRBJ1-5; D remains unclear. In germline, CDR1 is SGHVS, CDR2 FNYEAQ. V was clipped by 6 bases and J by 2 bases, with 8 bases between them. The CDR3 spans 13 residues.

The chain has TRBV7-9 and TRBJ2-1, with 12 bases identical to TRBD1. In germline, CDR1 is SEHNR, CDR2 FQNEAQ (reference sequence). The CDR3 length is 16 residues. Trimming took 5 bases from V and 7 from J; bases not matched to a gene: 9. In DNA form, the CDR3 reads TGTGCCAGCAGCGCCTGGGACAGGGGGCGAAAAAATGAGCAGTTCTTC. This encodes CASSAWDRGRKNEQFF.

A single count supports this clone. The chain carries TRBV27 and TRBJ2-7, with D tentatively TRBD1 (5 bases). In germline, CDR1 is MNHEY, CDR2 SMNVEV (reference sequence). This CDR3 has 13 residues. The V and J ends lost 5 bases and 4 bases respectively, with 12 bases between them. The CDR3 reads CASSEGALYEQYF. CDR3 nucleotide sequence: TGTGCCAGCAGTGAAGGGGCGCTTTACGAGCAGTACTTC.

This clone was found a few times. The CDR3 protein is CATSPGLAGVEQYF. In DNA form, the CDR3 reads TGCGCCACGTCTCCGGGACTAGCGGGAGTGGAGCAGTACTTC. The genes are TRBV5-1 and TRBJ2-7; the match to TRBD2 covers 14 bases. Germline loops: CDR1 SGHRS, CDR2 YFSETQ. This CDR3 is built from 14 residues. Trimming cost V 9 bases and J 7 bases; bases outside gene matches: 9.

The count of this clone is one. The V gene is TRBV5-1, the J gene TRBJ2-1; 7 nucleotides match TRBD1. Unmatched junction bases numbered 12, after V lost 7 bases and J lost 8 bases. CDR1 SGHRS and CDR2 YFSETQ come from the germline V gene. The CDR3 extends over 14 amino acids. This CDR3 reads CASGLGQADDEQFF. CDR3 nucleotides: TGCGCCAGCGGGCTCGGACAGGCAGACGATGAGCAGTTCTTC.